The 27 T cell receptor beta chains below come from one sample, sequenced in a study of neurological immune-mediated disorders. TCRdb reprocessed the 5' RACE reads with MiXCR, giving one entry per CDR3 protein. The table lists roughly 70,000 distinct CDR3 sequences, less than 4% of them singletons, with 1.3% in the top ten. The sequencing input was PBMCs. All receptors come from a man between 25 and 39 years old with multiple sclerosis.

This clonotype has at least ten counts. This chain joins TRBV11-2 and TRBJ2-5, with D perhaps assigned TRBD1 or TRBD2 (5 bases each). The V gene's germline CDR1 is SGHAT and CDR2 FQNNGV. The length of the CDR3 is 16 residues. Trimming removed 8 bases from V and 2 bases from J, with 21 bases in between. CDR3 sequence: CASQSWGWAAQETQYF. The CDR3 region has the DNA TGTGCCAGCCAGAGCTGGGGGTGGGCGGCTCAAGAGACCCAGTACTTC.

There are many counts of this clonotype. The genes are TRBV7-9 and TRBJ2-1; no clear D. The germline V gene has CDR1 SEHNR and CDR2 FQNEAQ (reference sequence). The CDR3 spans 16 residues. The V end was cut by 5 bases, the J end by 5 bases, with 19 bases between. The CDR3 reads CASSPKGTRYHNEQFF. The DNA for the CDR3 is TGTGCCAGCAGCCCAAAGGGCACCCGATACCACAATGAGCAGTTCTTC.

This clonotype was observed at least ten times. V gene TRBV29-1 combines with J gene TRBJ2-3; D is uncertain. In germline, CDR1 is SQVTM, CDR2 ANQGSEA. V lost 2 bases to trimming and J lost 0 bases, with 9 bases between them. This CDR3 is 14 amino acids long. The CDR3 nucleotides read TGCAGCGTTGAATTTGTGGCTAGCACAGATACGCAGTATTTT. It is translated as CSVEFVASTDTQYF.

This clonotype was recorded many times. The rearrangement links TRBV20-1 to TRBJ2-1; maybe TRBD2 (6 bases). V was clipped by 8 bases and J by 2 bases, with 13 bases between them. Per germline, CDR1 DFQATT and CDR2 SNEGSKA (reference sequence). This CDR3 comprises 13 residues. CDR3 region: CSSTSRTYNEQFF. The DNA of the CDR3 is TGCAGTTCTACTAGCCGAACCTACAATGAGCAGTTCTTC.

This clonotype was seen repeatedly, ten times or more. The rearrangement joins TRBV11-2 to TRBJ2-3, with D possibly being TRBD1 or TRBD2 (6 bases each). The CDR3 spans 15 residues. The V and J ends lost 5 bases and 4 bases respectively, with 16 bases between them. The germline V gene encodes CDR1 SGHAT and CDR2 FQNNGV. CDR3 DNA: TGTGCCAGCAGCCGGGGGCCCTACGAATCAGATACGCAGTATTTT. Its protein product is CASSRGPYESDTQYF.

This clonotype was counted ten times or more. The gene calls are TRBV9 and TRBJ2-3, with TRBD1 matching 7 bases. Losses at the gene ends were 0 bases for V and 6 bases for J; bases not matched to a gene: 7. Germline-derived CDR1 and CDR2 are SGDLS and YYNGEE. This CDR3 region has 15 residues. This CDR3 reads CASSVVAGGKDTQYF. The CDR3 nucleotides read TGTGCCAGCAGCGTAGTGGCAGGGGGTAAGGATACGCAGTATTTT.

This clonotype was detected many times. Here the CDR3 reads CASSSPGGTQYF. The CDR3 region has the DNA TGTGCCAGCAGCTCCCCCGGTGGGACCCAGTACTTC. The gene calls are TRBV7-2 and TRBJ2-5; D is unresolved. Germline values: CDR1 SGHTA, CDR2 FQGNSA. The CDR3 contains 12 residues. V was clipped by 4 bases and J by 7 bases, with 10 bases between them. Complete variable domain (other parts from reference TRBV7-2 and TRBJ2-5): GAGVSQSPSNKVTEKGKDVELRCDPISGHTALYWYRQSLGQGLEFLIYFQGNSAPDKSGLPSDRFSAERTGGSVSTLTIQRTQQEDSAVYLCASSSPGGTQYFGPGTRLLVL.

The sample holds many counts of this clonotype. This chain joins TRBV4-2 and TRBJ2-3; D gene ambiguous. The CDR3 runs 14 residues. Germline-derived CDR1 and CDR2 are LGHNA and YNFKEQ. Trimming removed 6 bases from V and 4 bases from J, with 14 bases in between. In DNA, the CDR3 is TGTGCCAGCAGTCCCGCCCCCTGGCCAGATACGCAGTATTTT. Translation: CASSPAPWPDTQYF.

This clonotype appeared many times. The CDR3 coding sequence is TGTGCCAGCTCACCCAATATCTGGCGGGGGGACAATGAGCAGTTCTTC. It translates to CASSPNIWRGDNEQFF. V is TRBV18 and J is TRBJ2-1; 8 bases fit TRBD2. Germline CDR1 reads KGHSH; CDR2 reads LQKENI. There are 16 residues in the CDR3. V dropped 3 bases and J dropped 5; count of bases not matched to a gene: 9.

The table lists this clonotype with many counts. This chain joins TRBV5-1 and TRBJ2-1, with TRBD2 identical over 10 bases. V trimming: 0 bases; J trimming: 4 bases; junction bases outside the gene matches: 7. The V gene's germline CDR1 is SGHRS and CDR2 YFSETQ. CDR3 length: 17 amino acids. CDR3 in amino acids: CASSLASTSGPYNEQFF. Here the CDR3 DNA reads TGCGCCAGCAGCTTGGCCTCGACTAGCGGGCCTTACAATGAGCAGTTCTTC. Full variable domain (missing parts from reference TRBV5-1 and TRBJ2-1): KAGVTQTPRYLIKTRGQQVTLSCSPISGHRSVSWYQQTPGQGLQFLFEYFSETQRNKGNFPGRFSGRQFSNSRSEMNVSTLELGDSALYLCASSLASTSGPYNEQFFGPGTRLTVL.

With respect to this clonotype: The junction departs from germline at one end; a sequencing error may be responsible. The CDR3 region is CASSLGSLNQPQNF. In DNA form, the CDR3 reads TGTGCCAGCAGCTTAGGGTCCCTAAATCAGCCCCAGAATTTT. J is TRBJ1-5 and V is TRBV7-2; no clear D. This CDR3 is 14 amino acids long. Germline V gene lookup returns CDR1 SGHTA and CDR2 FQGNSA.

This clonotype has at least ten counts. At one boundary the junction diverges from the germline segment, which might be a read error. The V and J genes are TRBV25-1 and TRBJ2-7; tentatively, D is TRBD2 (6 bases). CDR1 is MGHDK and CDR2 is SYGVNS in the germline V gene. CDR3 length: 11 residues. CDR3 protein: CASRGGGVLFF. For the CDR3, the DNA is TGTGCCAGCAGAGGTGGCGGGGTGCTATTCTTC.

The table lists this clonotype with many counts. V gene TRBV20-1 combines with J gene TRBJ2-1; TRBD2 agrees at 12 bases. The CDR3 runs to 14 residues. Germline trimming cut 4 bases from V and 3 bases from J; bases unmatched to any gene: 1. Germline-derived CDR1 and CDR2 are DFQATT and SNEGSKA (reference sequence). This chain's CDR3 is CSATSGGVYNEQFF. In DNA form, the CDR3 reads TGCAGTGCTACTAGCGGGGGGGTCTACAATGAGCAGTTCTTC.

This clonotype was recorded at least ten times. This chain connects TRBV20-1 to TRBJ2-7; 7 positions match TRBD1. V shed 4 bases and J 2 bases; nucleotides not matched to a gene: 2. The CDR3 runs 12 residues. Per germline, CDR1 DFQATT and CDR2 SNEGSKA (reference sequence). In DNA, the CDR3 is TGCAGTGCTACCCAGGGGGCCTACGAGCAGTACTTC. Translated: CSATQGAYEQYF.

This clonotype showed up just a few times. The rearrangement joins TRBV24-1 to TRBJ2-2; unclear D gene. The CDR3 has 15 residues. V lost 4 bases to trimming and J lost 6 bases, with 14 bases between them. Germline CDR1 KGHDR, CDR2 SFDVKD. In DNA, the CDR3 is TGTGCCACCAGTGACCCCCAGACCAAATCCGGGGAGCTGTTTTTT. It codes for CATSDPQTKSGELFF.

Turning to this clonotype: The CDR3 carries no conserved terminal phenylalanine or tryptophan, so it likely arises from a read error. The chain's CDR3 is CASSLAGQDTQYN. In DNA, the CDR3 is TGTGCCAGCAGCTTAGCGGGGCAAGATACGCAGTATAAT. The chain combines TRBV11-2 with TRBJ2-3; either TRBD1 or TRBD2 may fit D (5 bases each). The germline CDR1 and CDR2 sequences are SGHAT and FQNNGV. The CDR3 runs to 13 residues. Trimming took 1 base from V and 5 from J, leaving 7 bases between them.

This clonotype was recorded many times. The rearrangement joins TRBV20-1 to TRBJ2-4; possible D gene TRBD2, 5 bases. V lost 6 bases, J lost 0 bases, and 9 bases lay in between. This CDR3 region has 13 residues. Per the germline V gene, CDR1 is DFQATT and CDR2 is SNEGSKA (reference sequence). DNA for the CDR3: TGCAGTGCCGGGGAGACAGCCAAAAACATTCAGTACTTC. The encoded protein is CSAGETAKNIQYF.

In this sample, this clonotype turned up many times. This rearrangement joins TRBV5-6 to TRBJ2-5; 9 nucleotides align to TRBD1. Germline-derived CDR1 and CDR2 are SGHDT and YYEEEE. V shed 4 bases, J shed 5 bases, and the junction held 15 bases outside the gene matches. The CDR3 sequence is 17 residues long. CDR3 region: CASSPYTDRGRDETQYF. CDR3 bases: TGTGCCAGCAGCCCGTACACGGACAGGGGAAGGGACGAGACCCAGTACTTC. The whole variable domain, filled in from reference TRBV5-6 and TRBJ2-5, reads DAGVTQSPTHLIKTRGQQVTLRCSPKSGHDTVSWYQQALGQGPQFIFQYYEEEERQRGNFPDRFSGHQFPNYSSELNVNALLLGDSALYLCASSPYTDRGRDETQYFGPGTRLLVL.

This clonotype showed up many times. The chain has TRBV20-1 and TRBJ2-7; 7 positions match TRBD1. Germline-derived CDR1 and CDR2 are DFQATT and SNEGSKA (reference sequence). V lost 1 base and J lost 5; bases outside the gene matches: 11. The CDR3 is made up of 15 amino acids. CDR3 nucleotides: TGCAGTGCTAGAGCTAACCGGGACAGCAACCACGAGCAGTACTTC. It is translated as CSARANRDSNHEQYF.

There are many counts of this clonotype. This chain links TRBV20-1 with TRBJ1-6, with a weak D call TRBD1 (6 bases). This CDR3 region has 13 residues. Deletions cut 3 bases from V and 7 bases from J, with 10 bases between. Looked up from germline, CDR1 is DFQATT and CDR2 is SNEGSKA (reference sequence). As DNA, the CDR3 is TGCAGTGCTAGGGGGACATCGAATTCACCCCTCCACTTT. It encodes CSARGTSNSPLHF.

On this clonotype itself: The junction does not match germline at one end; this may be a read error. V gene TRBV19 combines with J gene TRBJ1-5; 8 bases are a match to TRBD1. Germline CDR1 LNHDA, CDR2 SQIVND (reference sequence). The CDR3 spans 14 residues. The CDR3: CASSTGGVNQPQNF. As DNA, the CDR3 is TGTGCCAGTAGTACAGGGGGCGTCAATCAGCCCCAGAATTTT.

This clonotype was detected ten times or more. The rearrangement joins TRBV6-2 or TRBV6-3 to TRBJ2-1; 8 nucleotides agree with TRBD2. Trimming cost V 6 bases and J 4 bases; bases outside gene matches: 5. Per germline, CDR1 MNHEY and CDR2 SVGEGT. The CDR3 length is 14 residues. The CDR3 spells CASSPGGGYNEQFF. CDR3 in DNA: TGTGCCAGCAGCCCCGGGGGGGGGTACAATGAGCAGTTCTTC.

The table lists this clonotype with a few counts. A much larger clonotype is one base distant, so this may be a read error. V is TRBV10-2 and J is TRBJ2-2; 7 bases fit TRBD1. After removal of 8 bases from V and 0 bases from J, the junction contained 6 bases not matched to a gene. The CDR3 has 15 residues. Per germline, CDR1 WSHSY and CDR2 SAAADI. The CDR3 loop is CASLGGATNTGELFF. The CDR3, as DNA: TGCGCCAGCCTAGGGGGCGCCACGAACACCGGGGAGCTGTTTTTT.

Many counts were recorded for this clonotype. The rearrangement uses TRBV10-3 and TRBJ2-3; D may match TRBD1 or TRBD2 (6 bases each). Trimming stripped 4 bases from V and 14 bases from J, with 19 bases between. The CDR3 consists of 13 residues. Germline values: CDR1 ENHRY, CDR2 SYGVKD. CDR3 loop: CAISGSGALTGYF. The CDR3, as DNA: TGTGCCATCAGTGGATCGGGGGCCCTTACGGGGTATTTT.

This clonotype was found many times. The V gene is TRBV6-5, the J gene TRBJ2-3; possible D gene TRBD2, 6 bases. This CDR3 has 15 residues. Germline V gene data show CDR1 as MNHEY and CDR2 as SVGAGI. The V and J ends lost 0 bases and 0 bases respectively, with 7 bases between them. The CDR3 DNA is TGTGCCAGCAGTTACTCCCGGGGGAGCACAGATACGCAGTATTTT. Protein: CASSYSRGSTDTQYF.

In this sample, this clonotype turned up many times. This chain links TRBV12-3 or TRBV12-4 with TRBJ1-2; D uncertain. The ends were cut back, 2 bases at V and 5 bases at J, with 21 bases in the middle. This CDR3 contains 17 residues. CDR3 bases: TGTGCCAGCAGTTTAAAAGGATCGAGCGGCGCTCGGTATGGCTACACCTTC. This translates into CASSLKGSSGARYGYTF.

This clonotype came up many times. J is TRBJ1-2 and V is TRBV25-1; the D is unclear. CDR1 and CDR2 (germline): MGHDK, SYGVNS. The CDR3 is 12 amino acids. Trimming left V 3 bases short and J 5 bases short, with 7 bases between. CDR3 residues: CASSDGGYGYTF. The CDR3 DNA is TGTGCCAGCAGTGATGGAGGTTATGGCTACACCTTC.